One and the same sample provided the 31 T cell receptor beta chains below, sequenced in a study of cytomegalovirus exposure and HLA in healthy donors. Primers included in the PCR were 60 Vbeta and 13 Jbeta primers. This table comes from immunoSEQ multiplex PCR, and its TCRdb copy is limited to in-frame clones, with some not included. The sample carries about 130,000 clones, approximately 81% recorded once. Input material: PBMCs. Every receptor here comes from a male donor in good health and CMV-seronegative.

The chain uses TRBV18 and TRBJ2-6; tentatively, D is TRBD2 (6 bases). In germline, CDR1 is KGHSH, CDR2 LQKENI. The CDR3 has 16 residues. V dropped 2 bases and J dropped 1 base, with 9 bases sitting between them. The CDR3 DNA reads TGTGCCAGCTCACCATACGGGGGTTCTGGGGCCAACGTCCTGACTTTC. Translation: CASSPYGGSGANVLTF. The full variable domain, with the rest looked up from reference TRBV18 and TRBJ2-6, is NAGVMQNPRHLVRRRGQEARLRCSPMKGHSHVYWYRQLPEEGLKFMVYLQKENIIDESGMPKERFSAEFPKEGPSILRIQQVVRGDSAAYFCASSPYGGSGANVLTFGAGSRLTVL.

The chain links TRBV7-2 to TRBJ1-4, with D unresolved. Germline V gene sequence: CDR1 SGHTA, CDR2 FQGNSA. V lost 4 bases and J 0 bases, leaving 12 bases between the germline ends. The CDR3 totals 16 residues. CDR3 in amino acids: CASSYRSLATNEKLFF. The CDR3 DNA is TGTGCCAGCAGCTACCGGAGCCTTGCAACTAATGAAAAACTGTTTTTT.

The rearrangement links TRBV7-2 to TRBJ2-3; 11 positions agree with TRBD2. The CDR3 extends over 15 amino acids. Germline assignment: CDR1 SGHTA and CDR2 FQGNSA. V lost 5 bases and J lost 9; bases outside the gene matches: 10. The CDR3 nucleotides are TGTGCCAGCAGCCAACTTCTAGCGGGGGGCAGGACGCAGTATTTT. This translates into CASSQLLAGGRTQYF.

This clone was counted only a few times. V usage is TRBV7-6 and J usage is TRBJ2-1, with TRBD2 matching over 8 bases. The CDR3 runs to 16 residues. V dropped 1 base and J dropped 5; count of bases not matched to a gene: 7. The germline CDR1 and CDR2 sequences are SGHVS and FNYEAQ. In nucleotides, the CDR3 is TGTGCCAGCAGCTTAGGGCGGGGGGCGGTTAACAATGAGCAGTTCTTC. It yields the protein CASSLGRGAVNNEQFF.

This chain uses TRBV27 with TRBJ1-4; TRBD1 matches at 9 bases. In germline, CDR1 is MNHEY, CDR2 SMNVEV (reference sequence). V dropped 5 bases and J dropped 5; count of bases not matched to a gene: 6. The length of the CDR3 is 15 residues. The CDR3, as DNA: TGTGCCAGCAGTCCTGGACAGGGGTTCAATGAAAAACTGTTTTTT. Translated: CASSPGQGFNEKLFF. The full variable domain, with the rest looked up from reference TRBV27 and TRBJ1-4, is EAQVTQNPRYLITVTGKKLTVTCSQNMNHEYMSWYRQDPGLGLRQIYYSMNVEVTDKGDVPEGYKVSRKEKRNFPLILESPSPNQTSLYFCASSPGQGFNEKLFFGSGTQLSVL.

The chain links TRBV7-9 to TRBJ2-1, with D possibly TRBD2 on 5 matching bases. With 2 bases removed from V and 5 bases from J, the gap between germline ends came to 13 bases. The CDR3 runs 15 residues. Germline-derived CDR1 and CDR2 are SEHNR and FQNEAQ (reference sequence). In DNA form, the CDR3 reads TGTGCCAGCAGCTTAATAGGGCGGCGGGACAATGAGCAGTTCTTC. Protein sequence: CASSLIGRRDNEQFF.

The chain combines TRBV18 with TRBJ2-7; 8 bases are shared with TRBD1. The J segment lost 3 bases and the V segment lost 2 bases, leaving 3 bases of the junction unmatched. CDR3 size: 14 residues. Per germline, CDR1 KGHSH and CDR2 LQKENI. CDR3 protein: CASSPNGQGYEQYF. CDR3 bases: TGTGCCAGCTCACCAAACGGACAGGGCTACGAGCAGTACTTC.

The chain uses TRBV9 and TRBJ2-1, with D hard to call. The CDR3 is 15 amino acids. The V gene's germline CDR1 is SGDLS and CDR2 YYNGEE. V lost 2 bases and J 7 bases, leaving 16 bases between the germline ends. This chain's CDR3 is CASSVPLAGINEQFF. The CDR3, as DNA: TGTGCCAGCAGCGTCCCCCTCGCAGGTATAAATGAGCAGTTCTTC. Full variable domain (outside the CDR3, taken from reference TRBV9 and TRBJ2-1): DSGVTQTPKHLITATGQRVTLRCSPRSGDLSVYWYQQSLDQGLQFLIQYYNGEERAKGNILERFSAQQFPDLHSELNLSSLELGDSALYFCASSVPLAGINEQFFGPGTRLTVL.

This clone occurred a few times. The genes are TRBV7-3 and TRBJ1-1, with TRBD1 as a possible D gene (5 bases). Germline V lookup: CDR1 SGHTA, CDR2 FQGTGA. This CDR3 has 13 amino acids. V was trimmed by 4 bases and J by 0 bases, leaving 6 bases between them. The DNA of the CDR3 is TGTGCCAGCAGCTCGACAGTGAACACTGAAGCTTTCTTT. It yields the protein CASSSTVNTEAFF.

The rearrangement joins TRBV4-1 to TRBJ2-2, with a tentative D call TRBD2 (6 bases). Germline V gives CDR1 MGHRA, CDR2 YSYEKL. Trimming left V 1 base short and J 7 bases short, with 13 bases between. The CDR3 is 15 amino acids. The chain's CDR3 is CASSQVTGAGGELFF. CDR3 coding DNA: TGCGCCAGCAGCCAAGTCACGGGAGCGGGCGGGGAGCTGTTTTTT.

This clone was seen just once. The chain joins TRBV28 to TRBJ2-2, with 14 bases lining up with TRBD2. The CDR3 sequence is 18 residues long. V lost 7 bases to trimming and J lost 5 bases; unmatched junction nucleotides: 12. Germline CDR1 is MDHEN and CDR2 is SYDVKM. CDR3 in amino acids: CASIPGLAGGGSTGELFF. CDR3 in DNA: TGTGCCAGCATCCCTGGACTAGCGGGAGGAGGGAGTACCGGGGAGCTGTTTTTT.

This clone was detected once. The chain uses TRBV28 and TRBJ1-4; TRBD1 matches at 7 bases. This CDR3 comprises 15 residues. Germline V lookup: CDR1 MDHEN, CDR2 SYDVKM. Trimming took 4 bases from V and 7 from J; bases not matched to a gene: 9. CDR3 in amino acids: CASSSYRGTSEKLFF. CDR3 bases: TGTGCCAGCAGTTCGTACAGGGGAACAAGTGAAAAACTGTTTTTT.

The CDR3 reads CASSVASGTRVQYF. CDR3 sequence (DNA): TGTGCCAGCAGTGTGGCTAGCGGAACCCGCGTGCAGTACTTC. This chain connects TRBV2 to TRBJ2-7; 7 bases align to TRBD2. V lost 4 bases to trimming and J lost 9 bases; unmatched junction nucleotides: 12. The CDR3 consists of 14 residues. Germline V gene sequence: CDR1 SNHLY, CDR2 FYNNEI.

The CDR3 loop reads CASSMGRGREQFF. The CDR3 DNA reads as TGTGCCAGTAGTATGGGGAGGGGAAGAGAGCAGTTCTTC. V usage is TRBV19 and J usage is TRBJ2-1; 7 nucleotides align to TRBD2. CDR3 size: 13 residues. The V gene's germline CDR1 is LNHDA and CDR2 SQIVND (reference sequence). Germline trimming cut 3 bases from V and 10 bases from J; bases unmatched to any gene: 6. The variable domain in full, with the rest retrieved from reference TRBV19 and TRBJ2-1, is DGGITQSPKYLFRKEGQNVTLSCEQNLNHDAMYWYRQDPGQGLRLIYYSQIVNDFQKGDIAEGYSVSREKKESFPLTVTSAQKNPTAFYLCASSMGRGREQFFGPGTRLTVL.

The rearrangement joins TRBV6-5 to TRBJ2-7, with D unresolved. V lost 6 bases and J 6 bases, leaving 18 bases between the germline ends. The CDR3 is 14 amino acids. The germline V gene encodes CDR1 MNHEY and CDR2 SVGAGI. The CDR3 is CASRSHDSILEQYF. The DNA of the CDR3 is TGTGCCAGCAGATCCCACGACTCGATACTCGAGCAGTACTTC.

The chain has TRBV28 and TRBJ2-7, with D maybe TRBD1 (5 bases). The length of the CDR3 is 16 residues. V was cut by 7 bases and J by 0 bases, with 19 bases left in between. Germline V gene lookup returns CDR1 MDHEN and CDR2 SYDVKM. The CDR3 coding sequence is TGTGCCAGCACCTTGGGGAACAGGTACCTCTCCTACGAGCAGTACTTC. It is translated as CASTLGNRYLSYEQYF. Supplemented by reference TRBV28 and TRBJ2-7, the full variable domain reads DVKVTQSSRYLVKRTGEKVFLECVQDMDHENMFWYRQDPGLGLRLIYFSYDVKMKEKGDIPEGYSVSREKKERFSLILESASTNQTSMYLCASTLGNRYLSYEQYFGPGTRLTVT.

As concerns this clone: Germline is not matched at one junction end, which may reflect a read error. The V call is TRBV7-9, the J call TRBJ1-3; the D is unclear. The CDR3 is made up of 15 amino acids. Germline V lookup: CDR1 SEHNR, CDR2 FQNEAQ (reference sequence). The CDR3 is CSSSYSGLTGNTIYF. The CDR3 bases are TGTTCCAGCAGCTACTCAGGACTTACTGGAAACACCATATATTTT.

The chain is built from TRBV19 and TRBJ2-2; tentatively, D is TRBD2 (5 bases). This CDR3 contains 18 residues. Germline assignment: CDR1 LNHDA and CDR2 SQIVND (reference sequence). The V and J ends lost 6 bases and 0 bases respectively, with 20 bases between them. The CDR3, as DNA: TGTGCCAGTAGCGTAGGAGGCGGTAGATCGTCGAACACCGGGGAGCTGTTTTTT. Translating gives CASSVGGGRSSNTGELFF. Variable domain in full (rest from reference TRBV19 and TRBJ2-2): DGGITQSPKYLFRKEGQNVTLSCEQNLNHDAMYWYRQDPGQGLRLIYYSQIVNDFQKGDIAEGYSVSREKKESFPLTVTSAQKNPTAFYLCASSVGGGRSSNTGELFFGEGSRLTVL.

The genes are TRBV7-8 and TRBJ2-7, with 9 bases identical to TRBD2. V shed 5 bases and J 3 bases; nucleotides not matched to a gene: 8. CDR1 is SGHVS and CDR2 is FQNEAQ in the germline V gene. The CDR3 has 15 residues. CDR3 amino acids: CASSRGTSSLYEQYF. The DNA of the CDR3 is TGTGCCAGCAGCCGTGGGACTAGCAGCCTCTACGAGCAGTACTTC.

The V and J genes are TRBV15 and TRBJ2-1, with 14 bases matching TRBD2. V gave up 5 bases and J gave up 7 bases; unmatched junction bases: 7. Germline-derived CDR1 and CDR2 are LNHNV and YYDKDF (reference sequence). The CDR3 is 16 residues long. Here the CDR3 reads CATSGTSGSRKNEQFF. The DNA for the CDR3 is TGTGCCACCAGCGGGACTAGCGGGAGCCGCAAGAATGAGCAGTTCTTC. The variable domain in full, completed from reference TRBV15 and TRBJ2-1, reads DAMVIQNPRYQVTQFGKPVTLSCSQTLNHNVMYWYQQKSSQAPKLLFHYYDKDFNNEADTPDNFQSRRPNTSFCFLDIRSPGLGDTAMYLCATSGTSGSRKNEQFFGPGTRLTVL.

This chain joins TRBV4-2 and TRBJ2-3, with 7 bases that match TRBD2. Germline values: CDR1 LGHNA, CDR2 YNFKEQ. V dropped 5 bases and J dropped 6; count of bases not matched to a gene: 11. This CDR3 comprises 15 residues. The CDR3 loop reads CASSAGTTVRDTQYF. DNA for the CDR3: TGTGCCAGCAGCGCCGGGACTACGGTGCGGGATACGCAGTATTTT.

The CDR3 DNA sequence: TGTGCCAGCAGCTTAGGACTAGCGACAGACAATGAGCAGTTCTTC. Translated, it gives CASSLGLATDNEQFF. This chain connects TRBV5-8 to TRBJ2-1; 9 nucleotides align to TRBD2. CDR1 SGHTS and CDR2 YDEGEE come from the germline V gene. This CDR3 is 15 amino acids long. V lost 2 bases and J lost 5; bases outside the gene matches: 5.

This chain uses TRBV30 with TRBJ1-2, with 8 bases that match TRBD1. V shed 2 bases and J 4 bases; nucleotides not matched to a gene: 6. This CDR3 spans 14 amino acids. The V gene's germline CDR1 is GTSNPN and CDR2 SVGIG (reference sequence). The CDR3 is CAWSPGTGLYGYTF. The DNA for the CDR3 is TGTGCCTGGAGTCCCGGGACAGGACTCTATGGCTACACCTTC.

This clone was counted once. V and J are TRBV5-1 and TRBJ2-2, with 7 positions matching TRBD2. The CDR3 totals 15 residues. The V gene's germline CDR1 is SGHRS and CDR2 YFSETQ. The V gene end was trimmed by 0 bases and the J gene end by 6 bases; junction bases not matched to a gene: 5. CDR3 amino acids: CASSLAGRGPGELFF. CDR3 nucleotides: TGCGCCAGCAGCTTGGCAGGGAGGGGACCCGGGGAGCTGTTTTTT.

This clone occurred once. The rearrangement joins TRBV28 to TRBJ2-1; D is unclear. The CDR3 has 14 residues. Between the trimmed V and J ends, which lost 7 bases and 0 bases, there was a span of 10 bases. The germline gives CDR1 MDHEN, CDR2 SYDVKM. CDR3 in amino acids: CASMETSSYNEQFF. CDR3 in DNA: TGTGCCAGCATGGAGACCAGCTCCTACAATGAGCAGTTCTTC.

The V gene is TRBV7-9, the J gene TRBJ2-3; D might be TRBD1 (5 bases). Germline V gene lookup returns CDR1 SEHNR and CDR2 FQNEAQ (reference sequence). This CDR3 has 15 residues. The V and J ends lost 5 bases and 1 base respectively, with 13 bases between them. CDR3: CASSPRGRGTDTQYF. Written as DNA, the CDR3 is TGTGCCAGCAGCCCCCGTGGCAGGGGCACAGATACGCAGTATTTT.

The V call is TRBV28, the J call TRBJ2-1; 8 bases fit TRBD2. Losses at the gene ends were 5 bases for V and 2 bases for J; bases not matched to a gene: 8. The germline V gene encodes CDR1 MDHEN and CDR2 SYDVKM. CDR3 length equals 16 residues. CDR3 in DNA: TGTGCCAGCAGTACTCCCAGCGGGAGCGCCTACAATGAGCAGTTCTTC. Amino acids: CASSTPSGSAYNEQFF.

The chain has TRBV28 and TRBJ1-1; TRBD1 matches at 8 bases. The CDR3 has 13 amino acids. Per the germline V gene, CDR1 is MDHEN and CDR2 is SYDVKM. V was clipped by 6 bases and J by 6 bases; unmatched bases: 6. CDR3 nucleotide sequence: TGTGCCAGCAGACCGACAGGGGTACCTGAAGCTTTCTTT. Translation: CASRPTGVPEAFF. Full variable domain (missing parts from reference TRBV28 and TRBJ1-1): DVKVTQSSRYLVKRTGEKVFLECVQDMDHENMFWYRQDPGLGLRLIYFSYDVKMKEKGDIPEGYSVSREKKERFSLILESASTNQTSMYLCASRPTGVPEAFFGQGTRLTVV.

The genes are TRBV4-3 and TRBJ2-5; 9 nucleotides align to TRBD1. The CDR3 is made up of 17 amino acids. The junction had 10 bases not matched to a gene; V was cut back by 0 bases and J by 5 bases. CDR1 and CDR2 from the germline V gene are LGHNA and YSLEER. CDR3 loop: CASSQDLGTGRMETQYF. The CDR3 nucleotides are TGCGCCAGCAGCCAAGATCTAGGGACAGGGAGGATGGAGACCCAGTACTTC.

This clone was seen a few times. The rearrangement joins TRBV7-9 to TRBJ1-1, with 7 positions matching TRBD1. V was clipped by 1 base and J by 4 bases; unmatched bases: 3. The CDR3 has 14 residues. Germline CDR1 is SEHNR and CDR2 is FQNEAQ (reference sequence). CDR3 protein: CASSLVTGITEAFF. CDR3 nucleotides: TGTGCCAGCAGCTTAGTGACAGGGATCACTGAAGCTTTCTTT.

Notes on this clone: Germline is not matched at one junction end, which may reflect a read error. V and J are TRBV7-9 and TRBJ2-1; 9 bases are a match to TRBD2. Looked up from germline, CDR1 is SEHNR and CDR2 is FQNEAQ (reference sequence). CDR3 size: 16 residues. The CDR3 sequence is CSSSSLWTSAMNEQFF. In nucleotides, the CDR3 is TGTTCCAGCAGCTCCCTGTGGACTAGCGCGATGAATGAGCAGTTCTTC.